The rows below give T cell receptor beta chains drawn from one sample of a study of blood T cell repertoires in COVID-19. The repertoire was sequenced with immunoSEQ multiplex PCR; TCRdb's copy has only in-frame clones and lacks some. The repertoire includes tens of thousands of clones, around 80% of them detected once, and 10% to 15% sits in the top ten. The specimen sequenced was peripheral blood. Receptor source: a man older than 75 with acute or convalescent COVID-19. CDR3s include the opening cysteine and the closing phenylalanine or tryptophan. D genes are given only for firm matches. Clone size, where shown, is once, few, many, or a class for clones that have expanded.

J gene,V gene,CDR3 length,clone size,D gene,CDR3 protein,CDR3 DNA
TRBJ2-5,TRBV11-2,14,NA,NA,CASSLDPSFETQYF,TGTGCCAGCAGCTTAGATCCGAGTTTTGAGACCCAGTACTTC
TRBJ2-1,TRBV19,14,NA,NA,CASRPGYSYNEQFF,TGTGCCAGTAGGCCAGGATACTCCTACAATGAGCAGTTCTTC
TRBJ2-1,TRBV5-1,16,NA,TRBD1,CASSVPSGTGNNEQFF,TGCGCCAGCAGCGTACCATCCGGGACAGGTAACAATGAGCAGTTCTTC
TRBJ1-1,TRBV9,13,NA,NA,CASSARMNTEAFF,TGTGCCAGCAGCGCTCGTATGAACACTGAAGCTTTCTTT
TRBJ2-7,TRBV6-5,13,few,TRBD1,CASDSMTGNEQYF,TGTGCCAGCGACTCGATGACAGGGAACGAGCAGTACTTC
TRBJ1-2,TRBV10-2,14,NA,TRBD1,CASSERGTDNGYTF,TGCGCCAGCAGTGAGAGGGGGACAGACAATGGCTACACCTTC
TRBJ1-6,TRBV3-1/TRBV3-2,12,NA,NA,CASSDQGSPLHF,TGTGCCAGCAGCGACCAGGGGTCACCCCTCCACTTT
TRBJ2-1,TRBV5-4,12,few,NA,CASSSGQIEQFF,TGTGCCAGCAGCTCCGGACAGATTGAGCAGTTCTTC
TRBJ2-5,TRBV7-6,17,NA,TRBD2,CASSLVASGGHQETQYF,TGTGCCAGCAGCTTAGTGGCTAGCGGGGGACATCAAGAGACCCAGTACTTC
TRBJ1-2,TRBV5-6,13,NA,TRBD1,CASSFGTVYGYTF,TGTGCCAGCAGCTTCGGGACAGTCTATGGCTACACCTTC
TRBJ1-1,TRBV12-3/TRBV12-4,12,once,NA,CASSFWSGEAFF,TGTGCCAGCAGTTTTTGGTCGGGAGAAGCTTTCTTT
TRBJ1-1,TRBV28,13,NA,NA,CASRQQGNTEAFF,TGTGCCAGCAGACAACAGGGGAACACTGAAGCTTTCTTT
TRBJ1-1,TRBV3-1/TRBV3-2,12,NA,NA,CAGSLLGGEAFF,TGTGCCGGCAGCCTACTCGGGGGGGAAGCTTTCTTT
TRBJ2-3,TRBV7-9,17,NA,NA,CASSLAVGSGSTDTQYF,TGTGCCAGCAGCTTAGCCGTGGGAAGCGGTAGCACAGATACGCAGTATTTT
TRBJ2-1,TRBV19,17,NA,TRBD2,CASSVIKREGPYNEQFF,TGTGCCAGTAGTGTGATTAAGCGGGAGGGCCCCTACAATGAGCAGTTCTTC
TRBJ1-2,TRBV5-4,14,once,NA,CASSRDSQAYGYTF,TGTGCCAGCAGCCGGGATTCCCAGGCTTATGGCTACACCTTC
TRBJ2-1,TRBV7-9,16,NA,NA,CASSSPSFYSYNEQFF,TGTGCCAGCAGCTCCCCTAGCTTTTACTCCTACAATGAGCAGTTCTTC
TRBJ1-2,TRBV6-6,13,NA,TRBD1,CASRGGQGYGYTF,TGTGCCAGCAGAGGGGGACAGGGGTATGGCTACACCTTC
TRBJ1-2,TRBV6-5,13,NA,TRBD1,CASSPGQGSGYTF,TGTGCCAGCAGCCCCGGACAGGGAAGTGGCTACACCTTC
TRBJ2-1,TRBV5-1,15,NA,TRBD2,CASSAPGLARNEQFF,TGCGCCAGCAGCGCTCCGGGACTAGCCAGGAATGAGCAGTTCTTC
TRBJ2-5,TRBV14,15,few,TRBD2,CASRSGGRLGETQYF,TGTGCCAGCAGGTCGGGCGGGAGATTGGGAGAGACCCAGTACTTC
TRBJ2-5,TRBV5-6,15,NA,NA,CASRGVEEHQETQYF,TGTGCCAGCAGGGGAGTAGAGGAGCACCAAGAGACCCAGTACTTC
TRBJ1-2,TRBV3-1/TRBV3-2,13,NA,TRBD1,CASSRDSQGGYTF,TGTGCCAGCAGCCGGGACAGTCAAGGTGGCTACACCTTC
TRBJ1-5,TRBV10-3,18,few,NA,CAISESYPGGAAHQPQHF,TGTGCCATCAGTGAGTCGTATCCGGGGGGCGCGGCACATCAGCCCCAGCATTTT
TRBJ2-7,TRBV11-3,15,NA,TRBD1,CASSSDRDKSYEQYF,TGTGCCAGCAGTTCGGACAGGGATAAATCCTACGAGCAGTACTTC
TRBJ2-1,TRBV29-1,13,NA,TRBD2,CSHRIPSGSEQFF,TGCAGCCATAGGATCCCTAGCGGGAGTGAGCAGTTCTTC
TRBJ1-2,TRBV2,12,NA,TRBD1,CASEGTESGYTF,TGTGCCAGCGAGGGGACAGAAAGTGGCTACACCTTC
TRBJ2-7,TRBV11-3,13,NA,TRBD2,CASGAGGPYEQYF,TGTGCCAGCGGAGCGGGAGGGCCCTACGAGCAGTACTTC